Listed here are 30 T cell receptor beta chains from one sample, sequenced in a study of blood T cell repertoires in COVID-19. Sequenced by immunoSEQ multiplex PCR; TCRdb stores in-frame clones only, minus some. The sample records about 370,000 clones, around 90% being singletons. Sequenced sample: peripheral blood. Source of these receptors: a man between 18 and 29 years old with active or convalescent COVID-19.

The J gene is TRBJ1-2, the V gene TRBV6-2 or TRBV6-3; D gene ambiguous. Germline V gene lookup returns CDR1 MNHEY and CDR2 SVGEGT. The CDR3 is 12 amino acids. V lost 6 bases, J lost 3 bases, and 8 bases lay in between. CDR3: CASSEGDYGYTF. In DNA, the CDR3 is TGTGCCAGCAGCGAGGGTGACTATGGCTACACCTTC.

The CDR3 region is CASSGDRGPISNQPQHF. CDR3 sequence (DNA): TGTGCCAGCAGTGGTGACAGGGGCCCTATAAGCAATCAGCCCCAGCATTTT. The chain uses TRBV2 and TRBJ1-5; 8 nucleotides match TRBD1. V dropped 4 bases and J dropped 1; count of bases not matched to a gene: 9. The CDR3 is 17 residues long. The germline CDR1 and CDR2 sequences are SNHLY and FYNNEI.

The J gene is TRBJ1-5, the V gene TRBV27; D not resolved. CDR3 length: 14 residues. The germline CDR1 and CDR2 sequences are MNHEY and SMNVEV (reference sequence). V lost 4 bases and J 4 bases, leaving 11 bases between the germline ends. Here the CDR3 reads CASSSWQANQPQHF. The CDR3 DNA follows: TGTGCCAGCAGTTCGTGGCAGGCAAATCAGCCCCAGCATTTT.

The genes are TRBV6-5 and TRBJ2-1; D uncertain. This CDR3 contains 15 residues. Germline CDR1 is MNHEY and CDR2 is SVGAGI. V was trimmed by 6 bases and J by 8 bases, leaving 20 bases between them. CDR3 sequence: CASRVSWSKVDEQFF. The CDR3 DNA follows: TGTGCCAGCAGGGTTAGTTGGAGCAAGGTGGATGAGCAGTTCTTC.

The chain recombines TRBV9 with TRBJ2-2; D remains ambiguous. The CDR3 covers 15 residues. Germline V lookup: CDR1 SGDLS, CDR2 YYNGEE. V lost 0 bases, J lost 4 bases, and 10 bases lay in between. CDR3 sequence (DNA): TGTGCCAGCAGCGTAGAGGCTAGTAGCACCGGGGAGCTGTTTTTT. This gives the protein CASSVEASSTGELFF. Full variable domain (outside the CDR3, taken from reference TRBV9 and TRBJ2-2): DSGVTQTPKHLITATGQRVTLRCSPRSGDLSVYWYQQSLDQGLQFLIQYYNGEERAKGNILERFSAQQFPDLHSELNLSSLELGDSALYFCASSVEASSTGELFFGEGSRLTVL.

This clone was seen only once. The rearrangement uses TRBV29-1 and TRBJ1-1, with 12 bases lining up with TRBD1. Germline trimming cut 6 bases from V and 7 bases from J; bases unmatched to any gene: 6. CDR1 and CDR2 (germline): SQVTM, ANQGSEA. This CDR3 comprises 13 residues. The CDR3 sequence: CSVGDRGRSEAFF. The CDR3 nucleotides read TGCAGCGTGGGGGACAGGGGGCGCAGTGAAGCTTTCTTT.

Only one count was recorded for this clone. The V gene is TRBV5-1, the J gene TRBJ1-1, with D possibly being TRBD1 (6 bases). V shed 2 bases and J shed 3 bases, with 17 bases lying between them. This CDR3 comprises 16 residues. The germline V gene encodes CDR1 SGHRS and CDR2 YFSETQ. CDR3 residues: CASSLGRGFMDTEAFF. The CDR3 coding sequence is TGCGCCAGCAGCTTAGGCAGGGGTTTCATGGACACTGAAGCTTTCTTT.

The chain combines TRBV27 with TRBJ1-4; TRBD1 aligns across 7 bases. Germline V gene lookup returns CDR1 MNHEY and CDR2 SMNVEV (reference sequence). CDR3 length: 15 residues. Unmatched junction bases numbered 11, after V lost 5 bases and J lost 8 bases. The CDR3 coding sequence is TGTGCCAGCAGTAAATCGGACAGGTTAGGGGAAAAACTGTTTTTT. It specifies CASSKSDRLGEKLFF.

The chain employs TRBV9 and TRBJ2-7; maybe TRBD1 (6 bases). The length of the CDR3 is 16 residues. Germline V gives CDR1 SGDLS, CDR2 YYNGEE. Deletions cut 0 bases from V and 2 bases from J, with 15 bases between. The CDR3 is CASSVVRDNEPYEQYF. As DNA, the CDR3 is TGTGCCAGCAGCGTAGTCCGGGACAATGAGCCCTACGAGCAGTACTTC.

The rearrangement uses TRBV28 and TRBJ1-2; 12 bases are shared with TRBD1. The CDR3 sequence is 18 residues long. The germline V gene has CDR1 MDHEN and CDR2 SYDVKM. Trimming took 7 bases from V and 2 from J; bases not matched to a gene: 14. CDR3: CASNTPRDRGLKNYGYTF. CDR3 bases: TGTGCCAGCAACACCCCGAGGGACAGGGGGCTTAAGAACTATGGCTACACCTTC.

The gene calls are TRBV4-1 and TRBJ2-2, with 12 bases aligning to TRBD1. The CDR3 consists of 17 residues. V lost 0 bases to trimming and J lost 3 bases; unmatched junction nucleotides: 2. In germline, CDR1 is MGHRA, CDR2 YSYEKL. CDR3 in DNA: TGCGCCAGCAGCCAAGAGGGACAGGGGGCGGACACCGGGGAGCTGTTTTTT. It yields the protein CASSQEGQGADTGELFF.

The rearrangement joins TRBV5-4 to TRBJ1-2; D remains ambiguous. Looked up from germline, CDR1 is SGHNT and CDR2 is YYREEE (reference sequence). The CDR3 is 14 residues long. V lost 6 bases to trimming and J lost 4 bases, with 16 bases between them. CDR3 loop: CASTPKPVGYGYTF. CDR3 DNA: TGTGCCAGCACCCCCAAACCAGTTGGCTATGGCTACACCTTC.

CDR3 sequence (DNA): TGTGCCAGCAGTTTCCAGGGGGTTTTGCCCACAGATACGCAGTATTTT. This gives the protein CASSFQGVLPTDTQYF. The rearrangement links TRBV2 to TRBJ2-3; 7 positions agree with TRBD1. Trimming at V came to 5 bases and at J to 2 bases, leaving 10 bases not matched to a gene. This CDR3 spans 16 amino acids. The V gene's germline CDR1 is SNHLY and CDR2 FYNNEI.

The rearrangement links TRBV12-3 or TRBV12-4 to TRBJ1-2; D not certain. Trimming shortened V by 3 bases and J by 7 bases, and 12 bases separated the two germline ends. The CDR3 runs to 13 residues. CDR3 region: CASSFVRWSGYTF. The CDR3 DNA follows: TGTGCCAGCAGTTTCGTTCGCTGGAGTGGCTACACCTTC.

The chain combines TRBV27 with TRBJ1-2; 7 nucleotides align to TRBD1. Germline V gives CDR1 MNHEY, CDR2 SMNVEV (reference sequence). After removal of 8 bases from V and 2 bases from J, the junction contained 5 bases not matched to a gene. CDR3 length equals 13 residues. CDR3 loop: CASGIQGNYGYTF. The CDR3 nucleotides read TGTGCCAGCGGAATACAGGGGAACTATGGCTACACCTTC.

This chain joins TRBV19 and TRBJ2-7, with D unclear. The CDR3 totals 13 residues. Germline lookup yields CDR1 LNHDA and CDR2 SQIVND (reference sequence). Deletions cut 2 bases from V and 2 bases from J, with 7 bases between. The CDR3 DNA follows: TGTGCCAGTAGTATAAGTCCGGCCTACGAGCAGTACTTC. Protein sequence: CASSISPAYEQYF.

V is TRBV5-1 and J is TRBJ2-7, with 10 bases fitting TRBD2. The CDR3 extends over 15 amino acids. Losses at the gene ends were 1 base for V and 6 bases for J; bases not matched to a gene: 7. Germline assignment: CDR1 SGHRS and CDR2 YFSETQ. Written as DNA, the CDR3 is TGCGCCAGCAGCTTGACTAGCGGGGTCCAAGGCGAGCAGTACTTC. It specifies CASSLTSGVQGEQYF.

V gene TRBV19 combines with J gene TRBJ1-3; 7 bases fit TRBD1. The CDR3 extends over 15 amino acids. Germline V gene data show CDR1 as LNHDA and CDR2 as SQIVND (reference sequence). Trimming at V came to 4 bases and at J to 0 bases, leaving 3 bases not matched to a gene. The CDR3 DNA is TGTGCCAGTAGTAATCCAGGGGGCTCTGGAAACACCATATATTTT. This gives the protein CASSNPGGSGNTIYF.

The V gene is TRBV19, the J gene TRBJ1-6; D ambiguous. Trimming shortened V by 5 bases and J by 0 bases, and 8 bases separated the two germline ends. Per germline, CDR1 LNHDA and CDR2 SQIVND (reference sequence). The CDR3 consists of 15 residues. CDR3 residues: CASSWSSSYNSPLHF. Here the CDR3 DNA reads TGTGCCAGTAGTTGGTCTAGCTCCTATAATTCACCCCTCCACTTT.

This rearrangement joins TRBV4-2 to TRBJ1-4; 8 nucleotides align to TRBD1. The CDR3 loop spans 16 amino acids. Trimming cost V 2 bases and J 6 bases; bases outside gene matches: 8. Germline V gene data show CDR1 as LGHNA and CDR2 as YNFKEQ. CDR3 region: CASSQPWTGKDEKLFF. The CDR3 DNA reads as TGTGCCAGCAGCCAACCATGGACAGGGAAGGATGAAAAACTGTTTTTT.

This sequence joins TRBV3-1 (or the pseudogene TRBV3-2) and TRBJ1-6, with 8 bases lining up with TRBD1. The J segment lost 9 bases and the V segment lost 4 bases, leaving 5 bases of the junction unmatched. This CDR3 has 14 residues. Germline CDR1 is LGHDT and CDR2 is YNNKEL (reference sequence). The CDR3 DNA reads TGTGCCAGCAGCCGCGACAGGGGAAGTTCACCCCTCCACTTT. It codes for CASSRDRGSSPLHF.

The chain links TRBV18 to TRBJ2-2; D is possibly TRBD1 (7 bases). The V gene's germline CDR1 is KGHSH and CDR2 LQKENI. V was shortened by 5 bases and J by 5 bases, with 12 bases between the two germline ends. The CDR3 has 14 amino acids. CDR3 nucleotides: TGTGCCAGCTCAGAACAGGGGAGGACCGGGGAGCTGTTTTTT. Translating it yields CASSEQGRTGELFF.

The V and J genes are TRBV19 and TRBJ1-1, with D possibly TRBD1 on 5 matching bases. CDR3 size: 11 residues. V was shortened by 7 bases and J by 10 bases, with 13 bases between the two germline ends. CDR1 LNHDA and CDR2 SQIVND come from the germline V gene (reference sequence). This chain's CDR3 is CASMEPQGAFF. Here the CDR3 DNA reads TGTGCCAGTATGGAACCCCAGGGAGCTTTCTTT.

CDR3 residues: CASSIGTGSSYEQYF. In DNA, the CDR3 is TGTGCCAGTAGTATAGGGACGGGGAGCTCCTACGAGCAGTACTTC. The V gene is TRBV19, the J gene TRBJ2-7; a possible D gene is TRBD2 (5 bases). CDR3 size: 15 residues. The germline gives CDR1 LNHDA, CDR2 SQIVND (reference sequence). V lost 1 base and J lost 0, with 10 bases in between.

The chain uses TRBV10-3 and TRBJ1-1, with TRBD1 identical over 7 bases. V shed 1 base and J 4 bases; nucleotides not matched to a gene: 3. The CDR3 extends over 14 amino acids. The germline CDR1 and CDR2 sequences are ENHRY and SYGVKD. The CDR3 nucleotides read TGTGCCATCAGTGAGTTAAACAGGGGCACTGAAGCTTTCTTT. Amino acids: CAISELNRGTEAFF.

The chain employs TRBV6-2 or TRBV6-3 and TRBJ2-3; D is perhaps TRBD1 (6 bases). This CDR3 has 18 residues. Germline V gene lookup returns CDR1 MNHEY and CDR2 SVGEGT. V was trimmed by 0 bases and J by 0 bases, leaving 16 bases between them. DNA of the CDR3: TGTGCCAGCAGTTACTCGCCCTCGGACAGTACTAGCACAGATACGCAGTATTTT. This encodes CASSYSPSDSTSTDTQYF.

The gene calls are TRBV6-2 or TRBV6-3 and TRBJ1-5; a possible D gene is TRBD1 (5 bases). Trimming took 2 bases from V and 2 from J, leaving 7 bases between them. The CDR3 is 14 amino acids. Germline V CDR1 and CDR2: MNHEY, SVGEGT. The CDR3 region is CASSYEGGNQPQHF. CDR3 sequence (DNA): TGTGCCAGCAGTTACGAAGGGGGCAATCAGCCCCAGCATTTT.

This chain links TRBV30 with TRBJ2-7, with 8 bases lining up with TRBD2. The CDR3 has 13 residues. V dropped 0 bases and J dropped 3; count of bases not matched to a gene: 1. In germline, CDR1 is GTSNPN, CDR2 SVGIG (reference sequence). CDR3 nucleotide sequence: TGTGCCTGGAGTGTTGGGACTAGCTACGAGCAGTACTTC. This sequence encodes CAWSVGTSYEQYF.

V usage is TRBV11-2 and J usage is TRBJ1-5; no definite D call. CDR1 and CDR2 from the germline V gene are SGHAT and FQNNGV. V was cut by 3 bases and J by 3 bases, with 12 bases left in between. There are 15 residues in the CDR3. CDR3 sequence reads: CASSLGDTPNQPQHF. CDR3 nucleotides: TGTGCCAGCAGCTTGGGTGACACACCCAATCAGCCCCAGCATTTT.

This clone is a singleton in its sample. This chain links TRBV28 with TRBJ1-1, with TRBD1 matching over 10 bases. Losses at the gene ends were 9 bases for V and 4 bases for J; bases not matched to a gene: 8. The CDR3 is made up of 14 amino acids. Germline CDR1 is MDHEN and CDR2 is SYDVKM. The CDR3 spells CARGGQGTTTEAFF. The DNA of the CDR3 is TGTGCCAGGGGGGGACAGGGGACCACCACTGAAGCTTTCTTT.